The sequence of this T cell receptor beta chain was determined in a study of blood T cell repertoires in COVID-19. Turning to the study itself: Acute and convalescent COVID-19 samples came from the United States, Italy and Spain. T cells, B-cell-depleted T cells, or PBMCs provided the cDNA or gDNA that served as material.

The germline CDR1 and CDR2 sequences are SQVTM and ANQGSEA. The CDR3 is 16 residues long. Trimming at V came to 6 bases and at J to 5 bases, leaving 17 bases not matched to a gene. Using immunoSEQ multiplex PCR, the repertoire was profiled, and TCRdb retains in-frame clones only, with some absent. The top ten hold 8.2% of the sample, which has about 57,000 clones, roughly 78% seen once. This clone was found a few times. Sequenced input: peripheral blood. This rearrangement joins TRBV29-1 to TRBJ2-7; 9 nucleotides match TRBD1. This sequence originates from a woman of 80 years or more with acute or convalescent COVID-19. The CDR3 bases are TGCAGCGTCGGGTCGGGACAGGGTTCCTCCACCCACGAGCAGTACTTC. Translated, it gives CSVGSGQGSSTHEQYF.